The 30 T cell receptor beta chains below all came from one sample that was sequenced in a study of early T cells in non-severe SARS-CoV-2 infection. One entry per CDR3 protein results from TCRdb running MiXCR on the 5' RACE reads. The repertoire holds tens of thousands of distinct CDR3 sequences, with over 13% as singletons. The specimen was whole blood, collected at baseline. All receptors derive from an adult who was a healthcare worker with PCR-confirmed SARS-CoV-2 infection or an uninfected control (not recorded which).

This clonotype showed up just once. This chain uses TRBV11-2 with TRBJ2-2; D may be TRBD1 or TRBD2 (5 bases each). The germline V gene has CDR1 SGHAT and CDR2 FQNNGV. Deletions cut 4 bases from V and 3 bases from J, with 12 bases between. The CDR3 sequence is 15 residues long. CDR3 DNA: TGTGCCAGCAGCTCCGTTCGGGGCGACACCGGGGAGCTGTTTTTT. Translating it yields CASSSVRGDTGELFF.

This clonotype appeared many times. CDR3 sequence reads: CSARRDSTYEQYF. In DNA form, the CDR3 reads TGCAGTGCTAGAAGGGACAGTACCTACGAGCAGTACTTC. This chain uses TRBV20-1 with TRBJ2-7, with 7 bases matching TRBD1. Germline V CDR1 and CDR2: DFQATT, SNEGSKA (reference sequence). Unmatched junction bases numbered 3, after V lost 2 bases and J lost 2 bases. The CDR3 has 13 amino acids.

This clonotype was seen ten or more times. This chain joins TRBV20-1 and TRBJ2-1; 8 positions match TRBD2. This CDR3 has 14 residues. Germline V gene data show CDR1 as DFQATT and CDR2 as SNEGSKA (reference sequence). Losses at the gene ends were 3 bases for V and 4 bases for J; bases not matched to a gene: 5. CDR3 loop: CSASGRVGYNEQFF. The DNA for the CDR3 is TGCAGTGCTAGCGGGAGGGTTGGGTACAATGAGCAGTTCTTC.

This chain uses TRBV6-5 with TRBJ1-2; 11 bases align to TRBD1. CDR1 MNHEY and CDR2 SVGAGI come from the germline V gene. The CDR3 spans 16 residues. J lost 4 bases, V lost 0 bases, and 4 bases had no gene match. CDR3 loop: CASSYSRTGGSYGYTF. CDR3 in DNA: TGTGCCAGCAGTTACTCAAGGACAGGGGGCAGCTATGGCTACACCTTC.

This clonotype was observed a few times. The rearrangement joins TRBV30 to TRBJ1-2; possible D gene TRBD1, 6 bases. Germline CDR1 reads GTSNPN; CDR2 reads SVGIG (reference sequence). This CDR3 contains 13 residues. Trimming took off 6 bases at V and 1 base at J, with 12 bases between the two ends. This chain's CDR3 is CACIGGSNYGYTF. The CDR3 DNA sequence: TGTGCCTGCATAGGGGGGAGTAACTATGGCTACACCTTC.

This clonotype was detected only a few times. The rearrangement uses TRBV29-1 and TRBJ2-1, with D possibly TRBD2 on 6 matching bases. Germline V gene lookup returns CDR1 SQVTM and CDR2 ANQGSEA. The CDR3 loop spans 12 amino acids. The CDR3 DNA reads as TGCAGTGCTAGGAGGGATTCCGATGAGCAGTTCTTC. As protein: CSARRDSDEQFF.

This chain links TRBV20-1 with TRBJ2-3, with D possibly TRBD1 on 5 matching bases. This CDR3 contains 17 residues. The germline gives CDR1 DFQATT, CDR2 SNEGSKA (reference sequence). V gave up 4 bases and J gave up 0 bases, with 20 bases separating them. CDR3 region: CSATSVDGATSTDTQYF. Written as DNA, the CDR3 is TGCAGTGCTACGTCGGTTGATGGGGCCACTAGCACAGATACGCAGTATTTT.

This clonotype was picked up a small number of times. This sequence joins TRBV28 and TRBJ2-3; D ambiguous. The germline CDR1 and CDR2 sequences are MDHEN and SYDVKM. V gave up 5 bases and J gave up 6 bases, with 12 bases separating them. CDR3 length equals 13 residues. CDR3 coding DNA: TGTGCCAGCAGTCGGGTCTCGACCGATACGCAGTATTTT. Translated: CASSRVSTDTQYF. The whole variable domain, remainder taken from reference TRBV28 and TRBJ2-3, is DVKVTQSSRYLVKRTGEKVFLECVQDMDHENMFWYRQDPGLGLRLIYFSYDVKMKEKGDIPEGYSVSREKKERFSLILESASTNQTSMYLCASSRVSTDTQYFGPGTRLTVL.

This clonotype was picked up a small number of times. This sequence joins TRBV2 and TRBJ2-3; 9 bases fit TRBD2. The CDR3 runs to 17 residues. V trimming: 4 bases; J trimming: 2 bases; junction bases outside the gene matches: 10. CDR1 is SNHLY and CDR2 is FYNNEI in the germline V gene. CDR3 in amino acids: CASSVLAGTLTTDTQYF. In DNA form, the CDR3 reads TGTGCCAGCAGTGTTCTAGCGGGGACCCTAACCACAGATACGCAGTATTTT.

This clonotype has a handful of counts. The CDR3, as DNA: TGTGCCACCAAGGGAGGGGCGTCGATCACAGATACGCAGTATTTT. This gives the protein CATKGGASITDTQYF. The rearrangement joins TRBV13 to TRBJ2-3; 7 positions agree with TRBD2. Germline V gene lookup returns CDR1 PRHDT and CDR2 FYEKMQ (reference sequence). The CDR3 is 15 amino acids. The ends lost 10 bases at V and 2 bases at J; junction bases unmatched: 12.

The V call is TRBV6-1, the J call TRBJ2-3; no firm D call. Germline V gene lookup returns CDR1 MNHNS and CDR2 SASEGT. The CDR3 has 14 residues. V lost 5 bases, J lost 4 bases, and 13 bases lay in between. This CDR3 is CASSPRRSADTQYF. The DNA for the CDR3 is TGTGCCAGCAGTCCCCGACGGTCTGCAGATACGCAGTATTTT.

This clonotype has ten or more counts. V and J are TRBV9 and TRBJ2-4, with a possible D match to TRBD2 (6 bases). The V and J ends lost 3 bases and 6 bases respectively, with 16 bases between them. Germline values: CDR1 SGDLS, CDR2 YYNGEE. The length of the CDR3 is 15 residues. CDR3 sequence reads: CASSAGHGGRNIQYF. CDR3 nucleotide sequence: TGTGCCAGCAGCGCTGGGCACGGGGGACGAAACATTCAGTACTTC.

By share, this clonotype counts as medium-sized. The CDR3 DNA reads as TGTGCCAGCAGCCTTACTAGGAACGAGCAGTACTTC. This codes for CASSLTRNEQYF. V is TRBV11-2 and J is TRBJ2-7, with a weak D call TRBD2 (5 bases). The germline V gene encodes CDR1 SGHAT and CDR2 FQNNGV. The CDR3 is made up of 12 amino acids. With 5 bases removed from V and 5 bases from J, the gap between germline ends came to 10 bases.

The rearrangement uses TRBV6-6 and TRBJ2-3; D is unclear. The CDR3 totals 15 residues. Trimming cost V 5 bases and J 1 base, with 13 bases left between them. The germline CDR1 and CDR2 sequences are MNHNY and SVGAGI (reference sequence). The CDR3 sequence is CASSDRVGGTDTQYF. CDR3 in DNA: TGTGCCAGCAGTGATAGGGTTGGAGGCACAGATACGCAGTATTTT.

The chain couples TRBV7-8 to TRBJ2-3; D is unclear. CDR1 and CDR2 from the germline V gene are SGHVS and FQNEAQ. The CDR3 is 13 amino acids. V shed 5 bases and J shed 6 bases, with 12 bases lying between them. DNA for the CDR3: TGTGCCAGCAGCCCCCAATTTTACGATACGCAGTATTTT. This encodes CASSPQFYDTQYF.

This clonotype was found a few times. The chain couples TRBV27 to TRBJ2-1; D is unclear. V was cut by 0 bases and J by 6 bases, with 6 bases left in between. The germline gives CDR1 MNHEY, CDR2 SMNVEV (reference sequence). The CDR3 contains 13 residues. CDR3: CASSLSPSNEQFF. For the CDR3, the DNA is TGTGCCAGCAGTTTATCCCCAAGCAATGAGCAGTTCTTC.

V gene TRBV20-1 combines with J gene TRBJ1-1; weak D call: TRBD1 (5 bases). The CDR3 spans 12 residues. Trimming pared 4 bases from V and 0 bases from J, leaving 6 bases between. Germline V gene lookup returns CDR1 DFQATT and CDR2 SNEGSKA (reference sequence). The CDR3 loop reads CSAKQVNTEAFF. DNA of the CDR3: TGCAGTGCTAAACAGGTGAACACTGAAGCTTTCTTT.

This clonotype was seen repeatedly, ten times or more. The chain is built from TRBV21-1 and TRBJ1-1. TRBV21-1 is a pseudogene locus. The length of the CDR3 is 17 residues. This CDR3 reads CASSKVIRGGSGTEAFF. CDR3 in DNA: TGTGCCAGCAGCAAAGTTATTAGGGGAGGCAGTGGCACTGAAGCTTTCTTT.

The V call is TRBV7-3, the J call TRBJ2-1, with 7 bases fitting TRBD2. The CDR3 runs to 14 residues. Germline V gene data show CDR1 as SGHTA and CDR2 as FQGTGA. Losses at the gene ends were 10 bases for V and 4 bases for J; bases not matched to a gene: 10. In DNA form, the CDR3 reads TGTGCCATTAAGGGGCGGGAGAGGTACAATGAGCAGTTCTTC. It codes for CAIKGRERYNEQFF.

This clonotype has a handful of counts. The V gene is TRBV18, the J gene TRBJ2-1; D ambiguous. The germline gives CDR1 KGHSH, CDR2 LQKENI. The CDR3 is 15 amino acids. Between the trimmed V and J ends, which lost 2 bases and 5 bases, there was a span of 13 bases. Here the CDR3 DNA reads TGTGCCAGCTCACCAGACGATGGCCCCAACAATGAGCAGTTCTTC. Translation gives CASSPDDGPNNEQFF.

The rearrangement links TRBV2 to TRBJ2-4; maybe TRBD2 (6 bases). Germline CDR1 reads SNHLY; CDR2 reads FYNNEI. The CDR3 runs to 16 residues. Trimming took 0 bases from V and 5 from J, leaving 14 bases between them. The chain's CDR3 is CASSEALGGLENIQYF. The DNA of the CDR3 is TGTGCCAGCAGTGAAGCGCTTGGGGGACTCGAAAACATTCAGTACTTC.

The rearrangement links TRBV20-1 to TRBJ2-7, with D unresolved. The CDR3 is 12 amino acids. The germline V gene has CDR1 DFQATT and CDR2 SNEGSKA (reference sequence). V shed 3 bases and J shed 1 base, with 7 bases lying between them. The CDR3, as DNA: TGCAGTGCTAGGGGATTTTCCTACGAGCAGTACTTC. Translation: CSARGFSYEQYF.

The V call is TRBV12-3 or TRBV12-4, the J call TRBJ2-1; 9 bases line up with TRBD2. The CDR3 has 15 residues. J gave up 7 bases and V 3 bases, and 7 bases lay outside the gene matches. CDR3 sequence: CASSFLGLATNEQFF. CDR3 DNA sequence: TGTGCCAGCAGTTTTTTGGGACTAGCTACGAATGAGCAGTTCTTC.

The chain combines TRBV12-3 or TRBV12-4 with TRBJ1-6; the D is unclear. The V end lost 4 bases, the J end lost 8 bases, and 3 bases lay between the germline ends. This CDR3 has 11 residues. This chain's CDR3 is CASSSDSPLHF. In nucleotides, the CDR3 is TGTGCCAGCAGTTCCGATTCACCCCTCCACTTT.

This chain connects TRBV11-2 to TRBJ1-1; D uncertain. The germline CDR1 and CDR2 sequences are SGHAT and FQNNGV. V was trimmed by 2 bases and J by 7 bases, leaving 5 bases between them. The CDR3 has 11 amino acids. The CDR3 region has the DNA TGTGCCAGCAGCTTACAGGTTGAAGCTTTCTTT. It is translated as CASSLQVEAFF.

This clonotype has at least ten counts. The chain has TRBV7-9 and TRBJ2-1, with a possible D match to TRBD2 (7 bases). V lost 3 bases and J lost 4, with 10 bases in between. CDR1 is SEHNR, CDR2 FQNEAQ, per germline (reference sequence). This CDR3 spans 14 amino acids. CDR3 region: CASSLEGGYNEQFF. Here the CDR3 DNA reads TGTGCCAGCAGCTTGGAGGGGGGGTACAATGAGCAGTTCTTC. The full variable domain, rest sourced from reference TRBV7-9 and TRBJ2-1, is DTGVSQNPRHKITKRGQNVTFRCDPISEHNRLYWYRQTLGQGPEFLTYFQNEAQLEKSRLLSDRFSAERPKGSFSTLEIQRTEQGDSAMYLCASSLEGGYNEQFFGPGTRLTVL.

This clonotype was observed at least ten times. CDR3 nucleotide sequence: TGTGCCATCAGCCCCTCAGGGGGCGAGCAGTACTTC. Protein product: CAISPSGGEQYF. The rearrangement joins TRBV10-3 to TRBJ2-7; TRBD1 agrees at 7 bases. The CDR3 has 12 residues. Germline CDR1 ENHRY, CDR2 SYGVKD. V lost 6 bases and J lost 6; bases outside the gene matches: 5.

This clonotype was detected ten times or more. The chain combines TRBV19 with TRBJ2-1; D not resolved. This CDR3 contains 14 residues. With 2 bases removed from V and 9 bases from J, the gap between germline ends came to 14 bases. CDR1 and CDR2 (germline): LNHDA, SQIVND (reference sequence). The CDR3 DNA is TGTGCCAGTAGTATAATCCCAGCGAAAGGTGAGCAGTTCTTC. It translates to CASSIIPAKGEQFF.

The gene calls are TRBV7-2 and TRBJ2-5; TRBD2 matches 14 bases. CDR3 size: 16 residues. Trimming removed 5 bases from V and 1 base from J; junction bases left unmatched: 3. Looked up from germline, CDR1 is SGHTA and CDR2 is FQGNSA. CDR3 bases: TGTGCCAGCAGCCTGGGGACTAGCGGGGGCCAAGAGACCCAGTACTTC. The encoded protein is CASSLGTSGGQETQYF.

V is TRBV6-8 and J is TRBJ2-1; D perhaps matches TRBD1 (7 bases). CDR3 length equals 15 residues. V lost 2 bases and J 9 bases, leaving 17 bases between the germline ends. Germline-derived CDR1 and CDR2 are MNHGY and SAAAGT. CDR3 sequence (DNA): TGTGCCAGCAGTTACCAGGGGGGACGGGGAGCTGAGCAGTTCTTC. Translation: CASSYQGGRGAEQFF.